The clone carrying this T cell receptor (beta chain) was picked up one time. The sample originates from a study of PD-L1 blockade in urothelial cancer. TCRdb's table, derived via immunoSEQ multiplex PCR, lists solely in-frame clones and lacks some. The table lists around 86,000 clones, 85% of them singletons. Time point defined: pretreatment peripheral blood. Germline values: CDR1 MNHEY, CDR2 SVGAGI. The CDR3 totals 11 residues. V shed 8 bases and J shed 5 bases, with 9 bases lying between them. The specimen comprised PBMCs, sampled around atezolizumab (anti-PD-L1) treatment. The receptor comes from a man between 40 and 49 years old with urothelial cancer. The chain is built from TRBV6-5 and TRBJ2-5; D gene uncertain. The CDR3 DNA sequence: TGTGCCAGCCAATCACTTGAGACCCAGTACTTC. Protein product: CASQSLETQYF.